The 32 T cell receptor beta chains reported below all come from one sample, sequenced in a study of graft-versus-host responses after intestinal transplantation. What these receptors recognize is not known. The assay was immunoSEQ multiplex PCR, and TCRdb's table has in-frame clones only and misses some. The table includes tens of thousands of clones, about 94% detected once. Sequenced material: unstimulated CD8+ T cells sorted from spleen or lymph node cells, taken before intestinal transplant. These receptor sequences come from a human donor who received an intestinal transplant.

This clone was seen only a few times. It may be a read error: a sequence one base away is much more abundant. CDR3 sequence: CASRWAGVAYNEQFF. CDR3 coding DNA: TGTGCCAGCAGGTGGGCGGGGGTCGCCTACAATGAGCAGTTCTTC. The chain links TRBV5-6 to TRBJ2-1, with 7 nucleotides matching TRBD2. The CDR3 runs to 15 residues. Germline values: CDR1 SGHDT, CDR2 YYEEEE. The junction had 7 bases not matched to a gene; V was cut back by 5 bases and J by 2 bases.

This chain uses TRBV27 with TRBJ2-1; D is undetermined. Looked up from germline, CDR1 is MNHEY and CDR2 is SMNVEV (reference sequence). V was trimmed by 1 base and J by 0 bases, leaving 10 bases between them. This CDR3 comprises 16 residues. CDR3 in amino acids: CASSLWAASSYNEQFF. The CDR3 DNA reads TGTGCCAGCAGTTTATGGGCGGCCAGCTCCTACAATGAGCAGTTCTTC.

V and J are TRBV27 and TRBJ2-1, with D possibly matching TRBD1 (6 bases). The germline CDR1 and CDR2 sequences are MNHEY and SMNVEV (reference sequence). V was cut by 4 bases and J by 4 bases, with 11 bases left in between. The CDR3 contains 14 residues. CDR3 residues: CASSSRGGYNEQFF. The CDR3 DNA is TGTGCCAGCAGTTCCCGAGGGGGTTACAATGAGCAGTTCTTC.

This chain uses TRBV27 with TRBJ2-1, with 7 bases matching TRBD1. In germline, CDR1 is MNHEY, CDR2 SMNVEV (reference sequence). The CDR3 is 12 residues long. V was clipped by 6 bases and J by 9 bases; unmatched bases: 5. In DNA form, the CDR3 reads TGTGCCAGCAGCCAACAGGGGCGTGAGCAGTTCTTC. Translated, it gives CASSQQGREQFF.

CDR3 amino acids: CASSQGGEPHYGYTF. As DNA, the CDR3 is TGTGCCAGCAGCCAGGGCGGTGAGCCTCACTATGGCTACACCTTC. V and J are TRBV6-5 and TRBJ1-2, with a weak D call TRBD1 (5 bases). Trimming took off 6 bases at V and 3 bases at J, with 17 bases between the two ends. From germline, CDR1 is MNHEY and CDR2 SVGAGI. The CDR3 loop spans 15 amino acids.

This chain links TRBV28 with TRBJ2-7; D is possibly TRBD1 (6 bases). The V end lost 2 bases, the J end lost 5 bases, and 16 bases lay between the germline ends. Germline V lookup: CDR1 MDHEN, CDR2 SYDVKM. The CDR3 contains 15 residues. Here the CDR3 DNA reads TGTGCCAGCAGTTTAACGCAGGGGAAGGAGGACGAGCAGTACTTC. Protein sequence: CASSLTQGKEDEQYF.

Turning to this clone: The same CDR3 also results from other DNA sequences found in this sample. The chain carries TRBV7-9 and TRBJ1-1, with D possibly matching TRBD1 (6 bases). Trimming took off 6 bases at V and 2 bases at J, with 19 bases between the two ends. Germline CDR1 is SEHNR and CDR2 is FQNEAQ (reference sequence). The CDR3 is 16 residues long. This chain's CDR3 is CASRGGSTIRNTEAFF. CDR3 bases: TGTGCCAGCAGGGGGGGCTCGACGATTCGTAACACTGAAGCTTTCTTT.

This chain joins TRBV27 and TRBJ2-3, with D possibly TRBD1 on 5 matching bases. Looked up from germline, CDR1 is MNHEY and CDR2 is SMNVEV (reference sequence). V was trimmed by 6 bases and J by 4 bases, leaving 17 bases between them. The CDR3 length is 15 residues. CDR3 residues: CASRPGSFWADTQYF. The DNA of the CDR3 is TGTGCCAGCAGGCCAGGGTCGTTTTGGGCAGATACGCAGTATTTT.

The chain employs TRBV4-1 and TRBJ2-3; no clear D. Germline loops: CDR1 MGHRA, CDR2 YSYEKL. The CDR3 has 15 residues. The V end lost 5 bases, the J end lost 1 base, and 13 bases lay between the germline ends. The CDR3 nucleotides read TGCGCCAGCAGCATACTAATCCGGGGCACAGATACGCAGTATTTT. The encoded protein is CASSILIRGTDTQYF.

This chain uses TRBV5-1 with TRBJ2-3, with 7 nucleotides matching TRBD2. This CDR3 has 18 residues. The germline CDR1 and CDR2 sequences are SGHRS and YFSETQ. Trimming took 1 base from V and 4 from J; bases not matched to a gene: 15. The CDR3 DNA is TGCGCCAGCAGCTTGATATGGCCCTGGGAGGGTTTGGCAGATACGCAGTATTTT. This encodes CASSLIWPWEGLADTQYF.

The chain recombines TRBV29-1 with TRBJ2-1; unclear D gene. Germline V gene data show CDR1 as SQVTM and CDR2 as ANQGSEA. V lost 3 bases, J lost 0 bases, and 6 bases lay in between. The CDR3 loop spans 13 amino acids. This CDR3 is CSVEASSYNEQFF. The CDR3 DNA reads TGCAGCGTTGAGGCCAGCTCCTACAATGAGCAGTTCTTC.

This chain connects TRBV7-2 to TRBJ2-1; 10 bases match TRBD2. V lost 1 base and J lost 3; bases outside the gene matches: 3. The CDR3 has 16 residues. From germline, CDR1 is SGHTA and CDR2 FQGNSA. The CDR3 coding sequence is TGTGCCAGCAGCTTAGAGGGGACTAGCGTCTACAATGAGCAGTTCTTC. As protein: CASSLEGTSVYNEQFF.

The chain recombines TRBV5-1 with TRBJ1-1, with D uncertain. The V gene lost 4 bases and the J gene lost 2 bases, with 6 bases spanning the gap. The CDR3 runs to 12 residues. In germline, CDR1 is SGHRS, CDR2 YFSETQ. This CDR3 is CASSEANTEAFF. The CDR3, as DNA: TGCGCCAGCAGCGAAGCAAACACTGAAGCTTTCTTT.

The V call is TRBV30, the J call TRBJ2-5; D gene unclear. V was pared by 5 bases and J by 4 bases, with 11 bases between. CDR3 length: 12 residues. Germline lookup yields CDR1 GTSNPN and CDR2 SVGIG (reference sequence). CDR3 protein: CAWGPTVETQYF. CDR3 bases: TGTGCCTGGGGCCCCACCGTAGAGACCCAGTACTTC.

The rearrangement links TRBV7-9 to TRBJ2-1, with D perhaps TRBD2 (8 bases). V lost 6 bases and J 0 bases, leaving 12 bases between the germline ends. Germline CDR1 is SEHNR and CDR2 is FQNEAQ (reference sequence). This CDR3 spans 15 amino acids. The chain's CDR3 is CASSREGASYNEQFF. CDR3 bases: TGTGCCAGCAGTCGGGAGGGGGCCTCCTACAATGAGCAGTTCTTC.

The genes are TRBV6-1 and TRBJ2-7, with D perhaps assigned TRBD1 or TRBD2 (5 bases each). The J call is doubtful: the DNA matches TRBJ2-1 better. CDR1 is MNHNS, CDR2 SASEGT, per germline. The CDR3 loop spans 16 amino acids. The CDR3, as DNA: TGTGCCAGCAGTGAGGTGGGGACCGACTCCTACAATGAGCAGTTCTTC. Protein sequence: CASSEVGTDSYNEQFF.

This rearrangement joins TRBV2 to TRBJ2-7; D not resolved. The CDR3 loop spans 15 amino acids. Trimming pared 6 bases from V and 4 bases from J, leaving 19 bases between. Germline CDR1 reads SNHLY; CDR2 reads FYNNEI. CDR3 DNA: TGTGCCAGCAGGGCAGACTGGATCGCCCTGTACGAGCAGTACTTC. It is translated as CASRADWIALYEQYF. Drawing the rest from reference TRBV2 and TRBJ2-7, the complete variable domain is EPEVTQTPSHQVTQMGQEVILRCVPISNHLYFYWYRQILGQKVEFLVSFYNNEISEKSEIFDDQFSVERPDGSNFTLKIRSTKLEDSAMYFCASRADWIALYEQYFGPGTRLTVT.

The chain uses TRBV6-4 and TRBJ2-1; 12 bases are a match to TRBD2. The CDR3 covers 15 residues. Germline CDR1 and CDR2: MRHNA and SNTAGT. Trimming removed 3 bases from V and 7 bases from J; junction bases left unmatched: 4. CDR3 sequence reads: CASSEWTSGTNEQFF. The DNA for the CDR3 is TGTGCCAGCAGTGAGTGGACTAGCGGGACTAATGAGCAGTTCTTC.

The V and J genes are TRBV27 and TRBJ1-1; D unresolved. The CDR3 is 13 residues long. Germline CDR1 and CDR2: MNHEY and SMNVEV (reference sequence). The germline V and J ends were trimmed by 3 bases and 1 base, with 6 bases remaining between them. CDR3 nucleotide sequence: TGTGCCAGCAGTTTGGAGGGGAACACTGAAGCTTTCTTT. Protein sequence: CASSLEGNTEAFF.

This sequence joins TRBV5-6 and TRBJ2-7; D may be TRBD2 (5 bases). V was pared by 0 bases and J by 1 base, with 11 bases between. The CDR3 spans 15 residues. The germline CDR1 and CDR2 sequences are SGHDT and YYEEEE. DNA for the CDR3: TGTGCCAGCAGCTTGGCTTTAAGCGGATCCTACGAGCAGTACTTC. This codes for CASSLALSGSYEQYF. Together with reference TRBV5-6 and TRBJ2-7, the CDR3 gives the full variable domain: DAGVTQSPTHLIKTRGQQVTLRCSPKSGHDTVSWYQQALGQGPQFIFQYYEEEERQRGNFPDRFSGHQFPNYSSELNVNALLLGDSALYLCASSLALSGSYEQYFGPGTRLTVT.

The chain carries TRBV4-1 and TRBJ1-5; D remains ambiguous. Between the trimmed V and J ends, which lost 3 bases and 2 bases, there was a span of 8 bases. Germline V gives CDR1 MGHRA, CDR2 YSYEKL. This CDR3 comprises 14 residues. The CDR3 nucleotides read TGCGCCAGCAGCCATCCCGGCCGCAATCAGCCCCAGCATTTT. Protein product: CASSHPGRNQPQHF.

V gene TRBV28 combines with J gene TRBJ2-1; TRBD1 matches at 8 bases. V shed 5 bases and J 0 bases; nucleotides not matched to a gene: 9. The length of the CDR3 is 17 residues. In germline, CDR1 is MDHEN, CDR2 SYDVKM. The CDR3 reads CASSQLTGAASYNEQFF. CDR3 DNA sequence: TGTGCCAGCAGTCAACTGACAGGGGCGGCCTCCTACAATGAGCAGTTCTTC. Full variable domain (rest looked up from reference TRBV28 and TRBJ2-1): DVKVTQSSRYLVKRTGEKVFLECVQDMDHENMFWYRQDPGLGLRLIYFSYDVKMKEKGDIPEGYSVSREKKERFSLILESASTNQTSMYLCASSQLTGAASYNEQFFGPGTRLTVL.

This clone occurred once. The limits of the CDR3 on the DNA are not certain, so only TCRdb's listed CDR3 is given. V and J are TRBV27 and TRBJ2-5; the table's D call TRBD2 went unverified against the DNA. Including both end residues, the CDR3 is 15 amino acids long. Looked up from germline, CDR1 is MNHEY and CDR2 is SMNVEV (reference sequence). The CDR3 loop is CASSLVASGSPERYF.

The rearrangement links TRBV29-1 to TRBJ2-2, with 10 bases identical to TRBD1. After removal of 6 bases from V and 4 bases from J, the junction contained 5 bases not matched to a gene. CDR3 length equals 14 residues. CDR1 and CDR2 from the germline V gene are SQVTM and ANQGSEA. CDR3 in amino acids: CSVDRTGGTGELFF. CDR3 nucleotide sequence: TGCAGCGTGGATCGGACAGGGGGCACCGGGGAGCTGTTTTTT.

J is TRBJ2-7 and V is TRBV2; D is ambiguous. Germline CDR1 reads SNHLY; CDR2 reads FYNNEI. Deletions cut 10 bases from V and 0 bases from J, with 19 bases between. This CDR3 contains 15 residues. The DNA of the CDR3 is TGTGCCACCCTGGGGTTTGCAAAGGACTCCTACGAGCAGTACTTC. It yields the protein CATLGFAKDSYEQYF.

This chain links TRBV5-6 with TRBJ2-1, with 7 bases lining up with TRBD2. The J segment lost 6 bases and the V segment lost 2 bases, leaving 5 bases of the junction unmatched. The CDR3 loop spans 14 amino acids. Looked up from germline, CDR1 is SGHDT and CDR2 is YYEEEE. CDR3 bases: TGTGCCAGCAGCTTAACGGGAGGACTCAATGAGCAGTTCTTC. It encodes CASSLTGGLNEQFF.

The CDR3 protein is CASSPGQVWGYTF. DNA of the CDR3: TGTGCCAGCAGTCCCGGACAGGTTTGGGGCTACACCTTC. The rearrangement uses TRBV6-5 and TRBJ1-2, with TRBD1 matching over 7 bases. CDR3 length: 13 residues. Unmatched junction bases numbered 8, after V lost 5 bases and J lost 8 bases. Germline V gene sequence: CDR1 MNHEY, CDR2 SVGAGI.

The gene calls are TRBV5-6 and TRBJ2-1; 11 positions agree with TRBD2. The CDR3 covers 16 residues. In germline, CDR1 is SGHDT, CDR2 YYEEEE. V shed 0 bases, J shed 5 bases, and the junction held 4 bases outside the gene matches. The CDR3 loop reads CASSLEGLAVNNEQFF. For the CDR3, the DNA is TGTGCCAGCAGCTTGGAGGGACTAGCGGTAAACAATGAGCAGTTCTTC.

This sequence joins TRBV28 and TRBJ2-1; D gene unclear. There are 14 residues in the CDR3. Germline CDR1 MDHEN, CDR2 SYDVKM. Between the trimmed V and J ends, which lost 4 bases and 6 bases, there was a span of 13 bases. The CDR3 sequence is CASSWPTWVNEQFF. CDR3 in DNA: TGTGCCAGCAGTTGGCCCACTTGGGTCAATGAGCAGTTCTTC. The full variable domain, its missing parts supplied by reference TRBV28 and TRBJ2-1, is DVKVTQSSRYLVKRTGEKVFLECVQDMDHENMFWYRQDPGLGLRLIYFSYDVKMKEKGDIPEGYSVSREKKERFSLILESASTNQTSMYLCASSWPTWVNEQFFGPGTRLTVL.

The chain employs TRBV11-2 and TRBJ2-7; TRBD1 is a possible D gene (6 bases). This CDR3 has 15 amino acids. The V and J ends lost 5 bases and 4 bases respectively, with 18 bases between them. From germline, CDR1 is SGHAT and CDR2 FQNNGV. As DNA, the CDR3 is TGTGCCAGCAGCGATTTCGGCGGACAGCCTTACGAGCAGTACTTC. The encoded protein is CASSDFGGQPYEQYF.

The V call is TRBV10-1, the J call TRBJ2-1; the D is unclear. CDR1 is WNHNN, CDR2 SYGVQD, per germline (reference sequence). There are 12 residues in the CDR3. V lost 0 bases, J lost 7 bases, and 4 bases lay in between. In DNA, the CDR3 is TGCGCCAGCAGTGAGTCTTTAAATGAGCAGTTCTTC. Its translation is CASSESLNEQFF.

This sequence joins TRBV27 and TRBJ2-2; either TRBD1 or TRBD2 may fit D (5 bases each). The CDR3 consists of 15 residues. V lost 7 bases, J lost 3 bases, and 15 bases lay in between. Germline-derived CDR1 and CDR2 are MNHEY and SMNVEV (reference sequence). CDR3 loop: CASTSLGGYTGELFF. Written as DNA, the CDR3 is TGTGCCAGCACCTCCCTTGGGGGTTACACCGGGGAGCTGTTTTTT.